This T cell receptor beta chain derives from a study of long-term antiretroviral therapy in people with HIV. Background on the study: In the earliest collections, sampling predates the 2015 immediate-ART recommendation by about a decade. Broader study findings: Regardless of time point, clones expanded before ART dominated the repertoire.

A remark on this clone: The antigen remains undetermined.

Running of the v3.0 immunoSEQ assay took place at survey level. Produced via immunoSEQ multiplex PCR; TCRdb's table is partial and in-frame only. This table has about 39,000 clones, around 83% appearing once. The CDR3 totals 14 residues. V lost 3 bases and J lost 7; bases outside the gene matches: 5. The germline gives CDR1 KGHSH, CDR2 LQKENI. At least one PBMC sample before ART and at least two after were required. The content of samples before DNA extraction was roughly 0.95-11 million cryopreserved PBMC. The material was unsorted PBMCs, obtained 3.1 years after starting antiretroviral therapy. This chain links TRBV18 with TRBJ1-2, with 10 bases lining up with TRBD1. The sequence derives from a woman between 45 and 60 years old with HIV. The CDR3 spells CASSPSGQGPGYTF. CDR3 nucleotide sequence: TGTGCCAGCTCACCTTCGGGACAGGGGCCTGGCTACACCTTC. The whole variable domain, filled in from reference TRBV18 and TRBJ1-2, reads NAGVMQNPRHLVRRRGQEARLRCSPMKGHSHVYWYRQLPEEGLKFMVYLQKENIIDESGMPKERFSAEFPKEGPSILRIQQVVRGDSAAYFCASSPSGQGPGYTFGSGTRLTVV.